This TCR beta chain was profiled in a study of regulatory T cells in long-lasting Graves disease. The authors built TCR beta libraries using iRepertoire HTBI primers and Arm-PCR of CDR3 regions. TCRdb independently ran MiXCR on the multiplex PCR reads; one entry per CDR3 protein. The sample contains about 470,000 distinct CDR3 sequences, 15% of which appear only once. The CDR3 consists of 14 residues. Looked up from germline, CDR1 is SGHNT and CDR2 is YENEEA. Trimming pared 1 base from V and 7 bases from J, leaving 11 bases between. This clonotype was observed many times. Time point denoted: newly diagnosed GD, antithyroid drugs for less than 3 months. There was RNA extracted from PBMCs, and the TCR library was made from it. This sample was also put to use in a study of T cells in Graves' hyperthyroidism and ophthalmopathy.

J is TRBJ2-1 and V is TRBV11-3; TRBD1 or TRBD2 may be the D gene (6 bases each). Sequencing used peripheral blood mononuclear cells (PBMCs), obtained at new diagnosis, from a patient treated with antithyroid drugs. The sequence was collected from a woman aged 25 to 39 with Graves disease. CDR3 amino acids: CASSLGGRGNEQFF. In DNA form, the CDR3 reads TGTGCCAGCAGCTTAGGGGGGCGGGGTAATGAGCAGTTCTTC. The full variable domain, with the rest looked up from reference TRBV11-3 and TRBJ2-1, is EAGVVQSPRYKIIEKKQPVAFWCNPISGHNTLYWYLQNLGQGPELLIRYENEEAVDDSQLPKDRFSAERLKGVDSTLKIQPAELGDSAVYLCASSLGGRGNEQFFGPGTRLTVL.